The 25 T cell receptor beta chains below all came from one sample that was sequenced in a study of T-cell memory formation after mild COVID-19. TCRdb passed the 5' RACE reads through MiXCR, listing each CDR3 protein once. The sample contains some 450,000 distinct CDR3 sequences, approximately 20% of which appear only once. Sequencing was done on a sample of PBMCs or a T cell subset sorted from them (not recorded which). Receptors originate from an adult woman who had mild COVID-19 (a few samples of this study predate the infection). Cell type and time point are not known.

The chain employs TRBV20-1 and TRBJ2-6, with 7 nucleotides matching TRBD1. The CDR3 has 17 amino acids. V was pared by 5 bases and J by 0 bases, with 10 bases of the junction left unmatched. Germline V gene data show CDR1 as DFQATT and CDR2 as SNEGSKA (reference sequence). This CDR3 is CSAPQTGNPSGANVLTF. As DNA, the CDR3 is TGCAGTGCTCCACAGACAGGGAACCCCTCTGGGGCCAACGTCCTGACTTTC.

This clonotype appeared a few times. The chain uses TRBV11-3 and TRBJ2-1; TRBD1 might be the D (6 bases). There are 18 residues in the CDR3. Germline V gives CDR1 SGHNT, CDR2 YENEEA. The ends were cut back, 4 bases at V and 1 base at J, with 20 bases in the middle. The DNA of the CDR3 is TGTGCCAGCAGCTCGGACAGAGCCCGGGGTACTTCCTACAATGAGCAGTTCTTC. This codes for CASSSDRARGTSYNEQFF.

The rearrangement links TRBV4-1 to TRBJ1-1; D is unclear. The germline CDR1 and CDR2 sequences are MGHRA and YSYEKL. V was clipped by 2 bases and J by 2 bases, with 18 bases between them. This CDR3 has 17 residues. The CDR3 reads CASSQKESSRGNTEAFF. The CDR3 DNA follows: TGCGCCAGCAGCCAAAAGGAGTCATCCCGGGGAAACACTGAAGCTTTCTTT.

This rearrangement joins TRBV5-1 to TRBJ2-3; 10 bases are shared with TRBD2. Per germline, CDR1 SGHRS and CDR2 YFSETQ. V dropped 0 bases and J dropped 2; count of bases not matched to a gene: 6. This CDR3 comprises 17 residues. The CDR3 sequence is CASSLGTSGAPTDTQYF. CDR3 sequence (DNA): TGCGCCAGCAGCTTGGGAACTAGCGGGGCCCCCACAGATACGCAGTATTTT. Full variable domain (outside the CDR3, taken from reference TRBV5-1 and TRBJ2-3): KAGVTQTPRYLIKTRGQQVTLSCSPISGHRSVSWYQQTPGQGLQFLFEYFSETQRNKGNFPGRFSGRQFSNSRSEMNVSTLELGDSALYLCASSLGTSGAPTDTQYFGPGTRLTVL.

The chain combines TRBV7-6 with TRBJ2-1; 9 nucleotides match TRBD2. The V gene end was trimmed by 5 bases and the J gene end by 10 bases; junction bases not matched to a gene: 21. This CDR3 is built from 18 residues. CDR1 and CDR2 from the germline V gene are SGHVS and FNYEAQ. DNA for the CDR3: TGTGCCAGCAGCCCAACAGAGGTGGCGGGAGGGCCGGTTGGGGAGCAGTTCTTC. This sequence encodes CASSPTEVAGGPVGEQFF. Full variable domain (missing parts from reference TRBV7-6 and TRBJ2-1): GAGVSQSPRYKVTKRGQDVALRCDPISGHVSLYWYRQALGQGPEFLTYFNYEAQQDKSGLPNDRFSAERPEGSISTLTIQRTEQRDSAMYRCASSPTEVAGGPVGEQFFGPGTRLTVL.

The gene calls are TRBV20-1 and TRBJ2-4; 12 bases match TRBD1. The J segment lost 0 bases and the V segment lost 0 bases, leaving 6 bases of the junction unmatched. Per the germline V gene, CDR1 is DFQATT and CDR2 is SNEGSKA (reference sequence). The length of the CDR3 is 18 residues. In DNA form, the CDR3 reads TGCAGTGCTAGAGATAGGGACAGGGGGCCCCTAGCCAAAAACATTCAGTACTTC. It encodes CSARDRDRGPLAKNIQYF.

On this clonotype itself: One end of the junction does not line up with germline, which may come from a read error. The rearrangement joins TRBV7-9 to TRBJ1-6; a weak D match, TRBD1 (5 bases). The CDR3 totals 13 residues. CDR1 and CDR2 from the germline V gene are SEHNR and FQNEAQ (reference sequence). The CDR3 DNA follows: TGTGCCAGCACGGGACGGCCAAATTCGCCCCTCCACTTT. Translation: CASTGRPNSPLHF.

The sample holds a few counts of this clonotype. CDR3 coding DNA: TGCAGCGTTGACTCAACGGGAGATACGCAGTATTTT. Amino acid sequence: CSVDSTGDTQYF. This rearrangement joins TRBV29-1 to TRBJ2-3; D is ambiguous. Trimming removed 3 bases from V and 5 bases from J, with 9 bases in between. CDR3 length: 12 residues. Per germline, CDR1 SQVTM and CDR2 ANQGSEA.

The chain recombines TRBV3-1 with TRBJ2-1; no clear D gene. V gave up 4 bases and J gave up 10 bases, with 11 bases separating them. CDR1 is LGHDT and CDR2 is YNNKEL in the germline V gene (reference sequence). The CDR3 covers 12 residues. CDR3 in amino acids: CASSLDNYEQFF. CDR3 bases: TGTGCCAGCAGCCTTGACAACTACGAGCAGTTCTTC.

This clonotype showed up just a few times. This chain joins TRBV6-2 or TRBV6-3 and TRBJ2-2, with D maybe TRBD1 (8 bases). The CDR3 is 15 residues long. The V gene lost 6 bases and the J gene lost 7 bases, with 18 bases spanning the gap. Looked up from germline, CDR1 is MNHEY and CDR2 is SVGEGT. The CDR3 here is CASRPDRERGGELFF. CDR3 in DNA: TGTGCCAGCAGACCGGACAGGGAGCGGGGCGGGGAGCTGTTTTTT.

The sample holds a few counts of this clonotype. This chain uses TRBV7-9 with TRBJ2-7, with 9 bases matching TRBD1. CDR1 and CDR2 from the germline V gene are SEHNR and FQNEAQ (reference sequence). V dropped 5 bases and J dropped 9; count of bases not matched to a gene: 14. This CDR3 has 15 amino acids. The CDR3 nucleotides read TGTGCCAGCAGCGGCTTAGGGACAGGGCTAGTGTCGCAGTACTTC. Residues: CASSGLGTGLVSQYF.

Concerning this clonotype itself: Sequence at one end of the junction differs from germline and may be a read error. The chain employs TRBV27 and TRBJ2-2; a weak D match, TRBD2 (5 bases). Germline lookup yields CDR1 MNHEY and CDR2 SMNVEV (reference sequence). The CDR3 contains 13 residues. CDR3 in amino acids: CASSPRFTGELLF. The CDR3 DNA is TGTGCCAGCTCCCCCAGGTTCACCGGGGAGCTGTTATTT.

This clonotype occurred a few times. The chain employs TRBV9 and TRBJ1-6; 8 bases are shared with TRBD1. Germline CDR1 SGDLS, CDR2 YYNGEE. The CDR3 consists of 15 residues. V shed 2 bases and J 9 bases; nucleotides not matched to a gene: 7. CDR3 bases: TGTGCCAGCAGCGTGAGTTTACAGGGGGGTTCACCCCTCCACTTT. This encodes CASSVSLQGGSPLHF.

The chain uses TRBV20-1 and TRBJ2-5; TRBD2 aligns across 7 bases. Losses at the gene ends were 3 bases for V and 5 bases for J; bases not matched to a gene: 3. This CDR3 has 12 residues. Germline values: CDR1 DFQATT, CDR2 SNEGSKA (reference sequence). CDR3 protein: CSASGGGETQYF. The CDR3 DNA sequence: TGCAGTGCTAGTGGGGGAGGGGAGACCCAGTACTTC.

The chain couples TRBV24-1 to TRBJ2-5; TRBD1 aligns across 10 bases. V lost 2 bases, J lost 5 bases, and 1 base stayed unmatched. This CDR3 is built from 14 residues. Germline V gene data show CDR1 as KGHDR and CDR2 as SFDVKD. The chain's CDR3 is CATSDSGQGETQYF. The CDR3 DNA sequence: TGTGCCACCAGTGATTCGGGACAGGGGGAGACCCAGTACTTC.

This clonotype was picked up a small number of times. Written as DNA, the CDR3 is TGTGCCAGCAGCTTAGAAGGGGGGACAGGAGCCTACGAGCAGTACTTC. Translating it yields CASSLEGGTGAYEQYF. V and J are TRBV7-2 and TRBJ2-7; 8 bases agree with TRBD1. With 1 base clipped from V and 2 bases from J, the junction kept 7 bases outside the gene matches. The germline gives CDR1 SGHTA, CDR2 FQGNSA. The CDR3 is made up of 16 amino acids.

This clonotype showed up many times. The rearrangement joins TRBV12-3 or TRBV12-4 to TRBJ2-7, with unresolved D. The CDR3 spans 12 residues. Between the trimmed V and J ends, which lost 3 bases and 9 bases, there was a span of 12 bases. The CDR3 reads CASSLLWTGQYF. The CDR3 nucleotides are TGTGCCAGCAGTTTGCTGTGGACGGGGCAGTACTTC.

This clonotype occurred a few times. V and J are TRBV5-6 and TRBJ2-7, with D hard to call. Germline CDR1 SGHDT, CDR2 YYEEEE. Between the trimmed V and J ends, which lost 4 bases and 0 bases, there was a span of 11 bases. There are 14 residues in the CDR3. CDR3 coding DNA: TGTGCCAGCAGCCGATGGACCCCCTCCTACGAGCAGTACTTC. Translated, it gives CASSRWTPSYEQYF. Together with reference TRBV5-6 and TRBJ2-7, the CDR3 gives the full variable domain: DAGVTQSPTHLIKTRGQQVTLRCSPKSGHDTVSWYQQALGQGPQFIFQYYEEEERQRGNFPDRFSGHQFPNYSSELNVNALLLGDSALYLCASSRWTPSYEQYFGPGTRLTVT.

This clonotype turned up a few times. This chain uses TRBV6-2 or TRBV6-3 with TRBJ2-2; D perhaps matches TRBD2 (5 bases). The CDR3 has 16 amino acids. V was clipped by 2 bases and J by 2 bases, with 12 bases between them. The germline gives CDR1 MNHEY, CDR2 SVGEGT. The CDR3 loop reads CASSYRASPNTGELFF. The CDR3 coding sequence is TGTGCCAGCAGTTACCGGGCTAGCCCTAACACCGGGGAGCTGTTTTTT.

This clonotype occurred a few times. The chain links TRBV2 to TRBJ1-4; D not certain. V gave up 6 bases and J gave up 10 bases, with 18 bases separating them. The CDR3 runs to 14 residues. The V gene's germline CDR1 is SNHLY and CDR2 FYNNEI. The CDR3 nucleotides read TGTGCCAGCAGGGAGACGGAGGAATCGGGAAAACTGTTTTTT. As protein: CASRETEESGKLFF.

The V gene is TRBV5-1, the J gene TRBJ2-7; 9 nucleotides agree with TRBD1. Germline CDR1 reads SGHRS; CDR2 reads YFSETQ. The CDR3 length is 18 residues. After removal of 4 bases from V and 0 bases from J, the junction contained 14 bases not matched to a gene. CDR3 sequence: CASSAVDRGHVSSYEQYF. The DNA for the CDR3 is TGCGCCAGCAGCGCCGTGGACAGGGGACATGTGAGCTCCTACGAGCAGTACTTC.

The J gene is TRBJ2-3, the V gene TRBV20-1; 10 nucleotides match TRBD2. Trimming took 3 bases from V and 0 from J; bases not matched to a gene: 12. This CDR3 region has 18 residues. Looked up from germline, CDR1 is DFQATT and CDR2 is SNEGSKA (reference sequence). The CDR3 nucleotides are TGCAGTGCTAGTGACCGGACTAGCGGATTCTTAAGCACAGATACGCAGTATTTT. Translated, it gives CSASDRTSGFLSTDTQYF.

This clonotype was seen more than once but under ten times. The V call is TRBV16, the J call TRBJ2-7; D gene uncertain. The CDR3 sequence is 14 residues long. From germline, CDR1 is KGHSY and CDR2 FQNENV. V lost 3 bases to trimming and J lost 3 bases, with 12 bases between them. This CDR3 is CASSQLGQYYEQYF. The DNA for the CDR3 is TGTGCCAGCAGCCAGCTAGGGCAGTACTACGAGCAGTACTTC.

This clonotype showed up just a few times. The chain combines TRBV4-3 with TRBJ1-1; D is ambiguous. This CDR3 has 15 residues. Germline V gives CDR1 LGHNA, CDR2 YSLEER. Trimming cost V 0 bases and J 1 base, with 9 bases left between them. CDR3 protein: CASSQEEPANTEAFF. The CDR3 region has the DNA TGCGCCAGCAGCCAAGAGGAGCCAGCGAACACTGAAGCTTTCTTT.

The chain recombines TRBV7-2 with TRBJ2-5; possibly TRBD1 for D (6 bases). Looked up from germline, CDR1 is SGHTA and CDR2 is FQGNSA. V shed 6 bases and J shed 3 bases, with 8 bases lying between them. The CDR3 runs to 12 residues. The CDR3 region has the DNA TGTGCCAGCAGGCGGACAGAAGAGACCCAGTACTTC. Translated, it gives CASRRTEETQYF.